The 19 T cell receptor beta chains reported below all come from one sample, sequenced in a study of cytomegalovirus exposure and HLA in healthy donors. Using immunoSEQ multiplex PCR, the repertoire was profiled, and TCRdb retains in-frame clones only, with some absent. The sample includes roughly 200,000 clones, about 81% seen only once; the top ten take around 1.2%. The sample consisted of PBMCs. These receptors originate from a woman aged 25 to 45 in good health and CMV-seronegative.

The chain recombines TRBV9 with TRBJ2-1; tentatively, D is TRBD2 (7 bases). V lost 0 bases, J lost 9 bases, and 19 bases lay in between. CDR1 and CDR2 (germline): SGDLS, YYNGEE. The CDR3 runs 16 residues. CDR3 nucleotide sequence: TGTGCCAGCAGCGTAGCCGGGGCGGGGGCCTCAGGTGAGCAGTTCTTC. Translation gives CASSVAGAGASGEQFF.

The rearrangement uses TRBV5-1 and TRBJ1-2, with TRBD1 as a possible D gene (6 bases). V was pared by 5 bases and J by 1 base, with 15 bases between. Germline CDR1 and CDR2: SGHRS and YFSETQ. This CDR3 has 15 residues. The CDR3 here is CASRPGTTDNYGYTF. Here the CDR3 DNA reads TGCGCCAGCAGGCCCGGGACAACGGATAACTATGGCTACACCTTC. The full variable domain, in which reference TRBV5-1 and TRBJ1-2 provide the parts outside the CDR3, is KAGVTQTPRYLIKTRGQQVTLSCSPISGHRSVSWYQQTPGQGLQFLFEYFSETQRNKGNFPGRFSGRQFSNSRSEMNVSTLELGDSALYLCASRPGTTDNYGYTFGSGTRLTVV.

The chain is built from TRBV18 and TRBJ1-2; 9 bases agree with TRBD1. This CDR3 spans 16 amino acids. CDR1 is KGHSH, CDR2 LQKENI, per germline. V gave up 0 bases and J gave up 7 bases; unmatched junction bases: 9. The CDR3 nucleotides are TGTGCCAGCTCACCACCGGGACAGGGAGGGATTGGTGGCTACACCTTC. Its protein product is CASSPPGQGGIGGYTF.

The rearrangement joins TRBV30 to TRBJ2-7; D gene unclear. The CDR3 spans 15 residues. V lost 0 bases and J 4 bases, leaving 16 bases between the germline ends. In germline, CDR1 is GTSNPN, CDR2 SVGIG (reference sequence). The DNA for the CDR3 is TGTGCCTGGAGTGTTTTTTTGGCAGAAAAATACGAGCAGTACTTC. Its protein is CAWSVFLAEKYEQYF.

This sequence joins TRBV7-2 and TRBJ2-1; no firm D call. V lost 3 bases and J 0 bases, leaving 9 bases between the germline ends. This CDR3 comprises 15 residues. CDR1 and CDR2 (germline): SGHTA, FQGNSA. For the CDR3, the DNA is TGTGCCAGCAGCTTTCTTCTAGGCTCCTACAATGAGCAGTTCTTC. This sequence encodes CASSFLLGSYNEQFF.

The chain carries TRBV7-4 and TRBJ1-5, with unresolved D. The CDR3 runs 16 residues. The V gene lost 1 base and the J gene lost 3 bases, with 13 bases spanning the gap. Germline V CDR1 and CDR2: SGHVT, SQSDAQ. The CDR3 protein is CASSLVVGRNNQPQHF. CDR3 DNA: TGTGCCAGCAGCTTAGTGGTTGGCAGAAACAATCAGCCCCAGCATTTT.

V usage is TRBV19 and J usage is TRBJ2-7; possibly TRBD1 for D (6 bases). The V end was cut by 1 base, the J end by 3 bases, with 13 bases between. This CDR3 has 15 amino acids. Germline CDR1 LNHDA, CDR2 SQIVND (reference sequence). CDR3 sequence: CASSIAYGQNYEQYF. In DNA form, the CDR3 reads TGTGCCAGTAGTATAGCCTACGGACAGAACTACGAGCAGTACTTC. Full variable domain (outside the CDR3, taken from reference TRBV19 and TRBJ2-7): DGGITQSPKYLFRKEGQNVTLSCEQNLNHDAMYWYRQDPGQGLRLIYYSQIVNDFQKGDIAEGYSVSREKKESFPLTVTSAQKNPTAFYLCASSIAYGQNYEQYFGPGTRLTVT.

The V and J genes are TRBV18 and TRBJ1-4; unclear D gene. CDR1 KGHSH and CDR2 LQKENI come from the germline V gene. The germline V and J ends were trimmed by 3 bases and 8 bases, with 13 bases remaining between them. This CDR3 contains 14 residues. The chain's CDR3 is CASSPPGGSEKLFF. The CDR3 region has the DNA TGTGCCAGCTCACCCCCAGGAGGTAGCGAAAAACTGTTTTTT.

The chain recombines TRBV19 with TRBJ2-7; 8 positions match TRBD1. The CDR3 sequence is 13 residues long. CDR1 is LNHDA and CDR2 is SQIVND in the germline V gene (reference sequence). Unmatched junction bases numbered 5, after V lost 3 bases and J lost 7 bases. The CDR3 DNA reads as TGTGCCAGTAGTATGGGGACAGGCGGTGAGCAGTACTTC. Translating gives CASSMGTGGEQYF.

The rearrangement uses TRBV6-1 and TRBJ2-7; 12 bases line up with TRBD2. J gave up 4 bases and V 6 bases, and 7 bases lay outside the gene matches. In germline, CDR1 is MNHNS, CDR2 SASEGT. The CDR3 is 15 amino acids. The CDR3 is CASSLRLAGAYEQYF. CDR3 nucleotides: TGTGCCAGCAGCCTCCGACTAGCGGGAGCATACGAGCAGTACTTC.

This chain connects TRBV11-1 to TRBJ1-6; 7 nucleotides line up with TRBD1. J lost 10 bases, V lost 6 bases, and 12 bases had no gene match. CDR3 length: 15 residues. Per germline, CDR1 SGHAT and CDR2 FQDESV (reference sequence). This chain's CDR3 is CASREKQGQGSPLHF. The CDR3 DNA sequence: TGTGCCAGCAGGGAAAAACAGGGGCAGGGCTCACCCCTCCACTTT.

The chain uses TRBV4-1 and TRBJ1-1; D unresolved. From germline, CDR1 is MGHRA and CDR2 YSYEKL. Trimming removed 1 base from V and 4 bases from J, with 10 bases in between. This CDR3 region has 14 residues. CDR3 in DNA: TGCGCCAGCAGCCAAGCGGGTGACTTCACTGAAGCTTTCTTT. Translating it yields CASSQAGDFTEAFF.

CDR3 DNA sequence: TGTGCCACCCGATTCTCAACCCGAGTCTTAATTCCCCACGAGCAGTACTTC. As protein: CATRFSTRVLIPHEQYF. The chain joins TRBV27 to TRBJ2-7; D ambiguous. Per germline, CDR1 MNHEY and CDR2 SMNVEV (reference sequence). The CDR3 runs to 17 residues. V was cut by 10 bases and J by 5 bases, with 30 bases left in between.

The CDR3, as DNA: TGTGCCAGCAGTTACCAGGGACAGGCGAATGAAAAACTGTTTTTT. Translating gives CASSYQGQANEKLFF. This sequence joins TRBV6-5 and TRBJ1-4, with 8 bases identical to TRBD1. Per the germline V gene, CDR1 is MNHEY and CDR2 is SVGAGI. This CDR3 contains 15 residues. V gave up 2 bases and J gave up 5 bases; unmatched junction bases: 4.

The CDR3 is CASSPQGPYEQYF. Here the CDR3 DNA reads TGTGCCAGCAGCCCTCAGGGCCCCTACGAGCAGTACTTC. The chain recombines TRBV2 with TRBJ2-7, with D possibly being TRBD1 (5 bases). This CDR3 is built from 13 residues. The germline V gene has CDR1 SNHLY and CDR2 FYNNEI. Trimming left V 6 bases short and J 2 bases short, with 11 bases between.

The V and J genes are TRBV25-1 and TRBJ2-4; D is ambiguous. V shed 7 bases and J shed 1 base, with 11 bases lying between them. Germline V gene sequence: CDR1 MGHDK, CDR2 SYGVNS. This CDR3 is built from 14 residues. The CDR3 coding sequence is TGTGCCAGCACCCCCGTTGCGGCCAAAAACATTCAGTACTTC. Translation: CASTPVAAKNIQYF.

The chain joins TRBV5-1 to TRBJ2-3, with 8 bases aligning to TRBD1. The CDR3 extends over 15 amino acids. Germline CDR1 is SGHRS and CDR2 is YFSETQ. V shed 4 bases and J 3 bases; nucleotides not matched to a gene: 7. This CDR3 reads CASSLRQGPTDTQYF. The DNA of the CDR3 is TGCGCCAGCAGCCTTCGACAGGGGCCGACAGATACGCAGTATTTT.

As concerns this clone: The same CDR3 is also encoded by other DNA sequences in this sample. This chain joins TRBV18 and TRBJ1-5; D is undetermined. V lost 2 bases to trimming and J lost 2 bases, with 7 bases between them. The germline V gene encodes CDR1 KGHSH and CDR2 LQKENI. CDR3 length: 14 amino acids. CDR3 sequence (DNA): TGTGCCAGCTCACCAGGGCAGGGCAATCAGCCCCAGCATTTT. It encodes CASSPGQGNQPQHF.

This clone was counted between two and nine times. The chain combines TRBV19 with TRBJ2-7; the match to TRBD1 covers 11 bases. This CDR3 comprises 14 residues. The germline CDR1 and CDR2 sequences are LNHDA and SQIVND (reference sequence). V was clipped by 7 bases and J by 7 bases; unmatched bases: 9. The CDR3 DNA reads TGTGCCAGTACTCCTGGACAGGGGGCAGGGGAGCAGTACTTC. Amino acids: CASTPGQGAGEQYF.